Described below is a single T cell receptor (beta chain) sequence and its context. The data belong to a study of cytomegalovirus exposure and HLA in healthy donors. On the study more broadly: The approximately 120 validation repertoires, a later analysis reported, used the same platform as the 666 first-cohort repertoires.

TCRdb's table, derived via immunoSEQ multiplex PCR, lists solely in-frame clones and lacks some. Of roughly 52,000 clones listed, 93% are singletons. The CDR3 runs to 14 residues. Germline loops: CDR1 SNHLY, CDR2 FYNNEI. V was clipped by 7 bases and J by 9 bases; unmatched bases: 12. The source is a woman aged 18-30 years in good health and CMV-seropositive. The sequencing sample was made of PBMCs. This chain joins TRBV2 and TRBJ2-1; 7 positions match TRBD1. The DNA of the CDR3 is TGTGCCAGCACTCTGGACAGGCAATCTCGTGAGCAGTTCTTC. This codes for CASTLDRQSREQFF.